This TCR beta chain was identified during a study of beta chain features in type 1 diabetes (dated by TCRdb to 2016 to 2019). Concerning the study at large: Mean age, gender distribution, total cell number and subset yield did not differ between patients and healthy donors. The study compared TCRB repertoires of sorted circulating CD4+ T cell subsets between recently diagnosed type 1 diabetes patients and matched healthy donors. Regulatory and stem cell-like memory subsets were obtained from only 8 patients and roughly 8 healthy donors, while naive and central memory subsets were obtained from all 30 or so donors. A total of roughly 100,000,000 sorted cells were examined across all samples, and the number of cells per subset was strongly correlated with RNA yield. Study-wide findings and limitations: Because cDNA rather than genomic DNA was sequenced, highly expressing activated cells could have been over-represented, although no difference in activation and CD3 levels was found between groups. Naive, central memory and regulatory TCRB repertoires appeared more similar among patients than among healthy donors. HLA sub-analyses involved small numbers of individuals, so any influence of HLA type on TCRB rearrangement remained unresolved. In all four CD4+ subsets, TCRB CDR3 length was moderately but significantly shorter in type 1 diabetes patients. Fewer insertions and more nucleotide deletions at VDJ recombination sites were observed in patients with type 1 diabetes, implying thymic rearrangement abnormalities. Shorter templates might be favored by PCR, yet because patient and control samples were amplified and corrected together, any such skew would affect both groups equally.

Trimming removed 8 bases from V and 3 bases from J; the gene matches leave 4 bases unexplained. The CDR1 and CDR2 encoded by the germline V gene (reference sequence) are MNHEY and SMNVEV. CDR3 length: 13 amino acids, cysteine to phenylalanine. The kept DNA is CDR3 alone, 39 bases in frame from the first base. The sample holds a few counts of this clone. There is no known antigen for this receptor. No much larger clone is present one base from it, and per-base qualities are unavailable. The entire isolated RNA was reverse transcribed using the High Capacity cDNA Reverse Transcription Kit, and thus expressed TCRB transcripts were sequenced. Naive, central memory and regulatory T cell samples underwent deep immunoSEQ sequencing, averaging about 3.57 million total reads per sample. Sorted cells were lysed in RLT buffer, and RNA was extracted using DNase-treated RNeasy Micro or Mini kits according to cell number. To prevent cross-contamination, each cell subset was processed individually, whereas patient and healthy donor samples were processed jointly. TCRB sequences were amplified from cDNA with the immunoSEQ multiplex PCR, producing 87-bp fragments spanning the CDR3 region. Sequencing of the amplicons was performed on the Illumina HiSeq platform. Concerning the study's data processing: Synthetic template baselines were used to correct PCR bias computationally, reads within Hamming distance 2 were collapsed, and singletons that could not be merged were discarded. Reads were aligned to IMGT to assign V, D and J genes, CDR3 length, and insertions or deletions at six rearrangement sites. Within each subset, clonotype counts were normalized to the number of sorted cells before true diversity and Gini coefficients were calculated with the tcR R package. The overlap coefficient, calculated on TCRB nucleotide sequences, was used to quantify repertoire sharing. Out-of-frame TCRB sequences from naive cells were analyzed as a proxy for the pre-selection repertoire. Entries here come from immuneACCESS through TCRdb and include only in-frame sequences with V and J called. Some clones fail to appear in such tables; in the studies checked, an unresolved V gene covers under half of the shortfall, and the cause of the remainder is unknown. V, J and clone size derive from that table, while D and trimming were established from the DNA sequence. This sample is represented by hundreds of thousands of clones; about 14% of them were singletons. About 0.04% of the sample goes to the ten largest clones.

Each donor gave one peripheral blood draw, roughly 0.12 L on average, collected into heparinised tubes. Using a panel that included CD45RO, CCR7, CD25, CD127, CD95 and CD27, naive, central memory, regulatory and stem cell-like memory CD4+ T cells were sorted on a BD FACSAria II. Purity was above 95% for every sorted population. PBMCs were separated immediately by Lymphoprep density gradient centrifugation and were stained directly, without being cultured. So that batch effects would be minimized, each experiment stained and sorted samples in pairs, pairing one healthy donor with one patient. Material for sequencing was naive CD4+ T cells from blood. The sample's cell subset or site label, decoded: true naive CD4+ T cells. The clonotype comes from a man aged 30 to 45 in good health. The receptor chain draws on TRBV27 and TRBJ1-2; TRBD1 aligns with 9 central bases. The nucleotides are TGTGCCAGCGGCGGACAGGGGCACTATGGCTACACCTTC. It codes for CASGGQGHYGYTF.